This TCR beta chain was documented in a study of T cell changes during pregnancy in multiple sclerosis (dated by TCRdb to about 2019). About the investigation overall: The study looked at changes in the T cell repertoire across pregnancy in women with multiple sclerosis.

Receptor amplification or capture employed the immunoSEQ multiplex PCR assay. In TCRdb, the immuneACCESS table is reduced to in-frame sequences with V and J assigned. These tables do not hold every clone; where another copy was compared, an unresolved V gene accounts for under half, and the others remain unexplained. This sample lists about 110,000 clones; just under 95% were detected once. The top ten hold roughly 1.7% of the sample. Comment on this clone: The target of this receptor is not known. The input lacks base qualities; no much larger clone sits a single base away.

V is cut back by 5 bases and J by 7 bases, with 11 bases in the junction unmatched. Including cysteine and phenylalanine, the CDR3 has 15 amino acids. Here the CDR3 DNA is all that survives: 45 bases in frame from base 1. Per the germline V gene (reference sequence), MNHEY is the CDR1 and SMNVEV is the CDR2. The clonotype comes from a female donor with multiple sclerosis, enrolled in a pregnancy study. This chain is built from TRBV27 and TRBJ2-7; a stretch of 10 junction bases matches TRBD2. The source material was peripheral blood, sampled after pregnancy. The DNA is TGTGCCAGCAGTGCCGTTGGGAGCGGGGGGGGAGAGCAGTACTTC. This translates into CASSAVGSGGGEQYF.